This passage covers 25 T cell receptor beta chains from one sample sequenced in a study of blood T cell repertoires in COVID-19. The protocol was immunoSEQ multiplex PCR, while the TCRdb copy is restricted to in-frame clones and leaves out a portion. The sample includes about 180,000 clones, roughly 83% seen only once; the top ten take about 6.7%. Sequencing was performed on peripheral blood. The receptor set was obtained from a woman aged 40 to 49 with COVID-19, enrolled during active disease.

CDR3 DNA sequence: TGTGCCAGCAGTCTGATGGACAGTAATCAGCCCCAGCATTTT. Translating gives CASSLMDSNQPQHF. The V gene is TRBV27, the J gene TRBJ1-5; the D gene is possibly TRBD1 (6 bases). V lost 5 bases, J lost 4 bases, and 12 bases lay in between. Looked up from germline, CDR1 is MNHEY and CDR2 is SMNVEV (reference sequence). This CDR3 contains 14 residues.

The CDR3 sequence is CASSFMNTEAFF. CDR3 in DNA: TGTGCCAGCAGTTTCATGAACACTGAAGCTTTCTTT. This sequence joins TRBV12-3 or TRBV12-4 and TRBJ1-1; no clear D gene. Trimming took off 3 bases at V and 0 bases at J, with 2 bases between the two ends. The CDR3 contains 12 residues.

This clone was counted once. The V and J genes are TRBV10-3 and TRBJ2-6; D not certain. CDR1 and CDR2 from the germline V gene are ENHRY and SYGVKD. V gave up 8 bases and J gave up 0 bases, with 11 bases separating them. The CDR3 has 15 amino acids. DNA of the CDR3: TGTGCCATCGGGCCTCGGATCTCTGGGGCCAACGTCCTGACTTTC. It encodes CAIGPRISGANVLTF.

The chain couples TRBV7-3 to TRBJ2-1; 7 bases are a match to TRBD2. This CDR3 is 14 amino acids long. Germline V gene lookup returns CDR1 SGHTA and CDR2 FQGTGA. The ends lost 1 base at V and 9 bases at J; junction bases unmatched: 6. CDR3 sequence (DNA): TGTGCCAGCAGCTTAAGCGGACTAGTTGTTGAGCAGTTCTTC. Amino acid sequence: CASSLSGLVVEQFF. The whole variable domain, remainder taken from reference TRBV7-3 and TRBJ2-1, is GAGVSQTPSNKVTEKGKYVELRCDPISGHTALYWYRQSLGQGPEFLIYFQGTGAADDSGLPNDRFFAVRPEGSVSTLKIQRTERGDSAVYLCASSLSGLVVEQFFGPGTRLTVL.

The chain joins TRBV29-1 to TRBJ2-1, with 13 bases aligning to TRBD2. This CDR3 comprises 19 residues. The trim removed 2 bases at V and 8 bases at J, leaving 18 bases unmatched. Germline CDR1 reads SQVTM; CDR2 reads ANQGSEA. The CDR3 sequence: CSVETRRWTSGSGKDEQFF. Here the CDR3 DNA reads TGCAGCGTTGAAACGAGACGATGGACTAGCGGGAGTGGTAAGGATGAGCAGTTCTTC.

The chain uses TRBV19 and TRBJ1-2; D possibly corresponds to TRBD1 (6 bases). The CDR3 length is 19 residues. Trimming cost V 11 bases and J 0 bases, with 31 bases left between them. Germline lookup yields CDR1 LNHDA and CDR2 SQIVND (reference sequence). CDR3 DNA: TGTGCCGGTTACGGGACAAAGTCGCCCGGGGAACGAGCTAACTATGGCTACACCTTC. As protein: CAGYGTKSPGERANYGYTF.

This clone was detected only once. V and J are TRBV19 and TRBJ2-1; 7 positions match TRBD2. V lost 5 bases to trimming and J lost 0 bases; unmatched junction nucleotides: 10. Germline CDR1 LNHDA, CDR2 SQIVND (reference sequence). CDR3 length equals 17 residues. The CDR3 DNA reads TGTGCCAGTAGTGGGAGGGTAGCGGTCAGCTCCTACAATGAGCAGTTCTTC. Amino acids: CASSGRVAVSSYNEQFF.

This chain links TRBV28 with TRBJ2-3; 7 nucleotides match TRBD2. The length of the CDR3 is 14 residues. The ends lost 5 bases at V and 6 bases at J; junction bases unmatched: 8. Germline V gene data show CDR1 as MDHEN and CDR2 as SYDVKM. The DNA of the CDR3 is TGTGCCAGCAGTCAGGGAGGGATCGGCGATACGCAGTATTTT. It specifies CASSQGGIGDTQYF.

V usage is TRBV5-4 and J usage is TRBJ2-2; no definite D call. V was clipped by 0 bases and J by 2 bases, with 8 bases between them. The CDR3 loop spans 15 amino acids. From germline, CDR1 is SGHNT and CDR2 YYREEE (reference sequence). In nucleotides, the CDR3 is TGTGCCAGCAGCTTGGGGTCAGGCAACACCGGGGAGCTGTTTTTT. Its translation is CASSLGSGNTGELFF.

The V and J genes are TRBV6-5 and TRBJ1-2, with D hard to call. V dropped 5 bases and J dropped 5 bases, with 15 bases sitting between them. Germline CDR1 is MNHEY and CDR2 is SVGAGI. The CDR3 spans 14 residues. The CDR3 bases are TGTGCCAGCAGTATGCAGTCCTCACCGTATGGCTACACCTTC. Translated, it gives CASSMQSSPYGYTF.

The J gene is TRBJ2-1, the V gene TRBV25-1; 9 bases agree with TRBD1. Germline assignment: CDR1 MGHDK and CDR2 SYGVNS. V dropped 8 bases and J dropped 4; count of bases not matched to a gene: 3. CDR3 size: 13 residues. The CDR3 region has the DNA TGTGCCAGCGGGACAGGGAGTTACAATGAGCAGTTCTTC. This translates into CASGTGSYNEQFF.

This chain uses TRBV5-1 with TRBJ1-2; 9 nucleotides line up with TRBD1. The CDR3 is made up of 15 amino acids. With V trimmed by 3 bases and J by 5 bases, 8 bases remained unmatched. In germline, CDR1 is SGHRS, CDR2 YFSETQ. CDR3 nucleotide sequence: TGCGCCAGCAGCTCCGGAACAGGGGGCGCTTATGGCTACACCTTC. The encoded protein is CASSSGTGGAYGYTF.

This CDR3 reads CASSNTGQTHSNQPQHF. CDR3 DNA: TGTGCCAGCAGTAATACGGGACAGACCCATAGCAATCAGCCCCAGCATTTT. The V and J genes are TRBV2 and TRBJ1-5, with TRBD1 identical over 7 bases. After removal of 5 bases from V and 0 bases from J, the junction contained 10 bases not matched to a gene. Germline values: CDR1 SNHLY, CDR2 FYNNEI. CDR3 length: 17 residues.

The J gene is TRBJ2-4, the V gene TRBV7-2; D may be TRBD1 (5 bases). The germline V and J ends were trimmed by 5 bases and 11 bases, with 19 bases remaining between them. The CDR3 runs to 14 residues. The germline V gene has CDR1 SGHTA and CDR2 FQGNSA. For the CDR3, the DNA is TGTGCCAGCAGCATATCAGGGTTAAACTCCTTTCAGTACTTC. Translating gives CASSISGLNSFQYF.

V is TRBV11-2 and J is TRBJ2-3, with D tentatively TRBD1 (5 bases). CDR3 length: 11 amino acids. Germline V lookup: CDR1 SGHAT, CDR2 FQNNGV. Trimming shortened V by 6 bases and J by 9 bases, and 10 bases separated the two germline ends. The CDR3 bases are TGTGCCAGCAGTCTTACAGGCACGCAGTATTTT. Its translation is CASSLTGTQYF. The variable domain in full, with the rest retrieved from reference TRBV11-2 and TRBJ2-3, is EAGVAQSPRYKIIEKRQSVAFWCNPISGHATLYWYQQILGQGPKLLIQFQNNGVVDDSQLPKDRFSAERLKGVDSTLKIQPAKLEDSAVYLCASSLTGTQYFGPGTRLTVL.

The rearrangement links TRBV24-1 to TRBJ1-1; the D gene is possibly TRBD1 (6 bases). The CDR3 extends over 18 amino acids. V was pared by 2 bases and J by 1 base, with 19 bases between. CDR1 and CDR2 (germline): KGHDR, SFDVKD. This chain's CDR3 is CATSDWEQGRLRNTEAFF. As DNA, the CDR3 is TGTGCCACCAGTGATTGGGAACAGGGAAGATTGAGGAACACTGAAGCTTTCTTT.

The chain joins TRBV4-1 to TRBJ1-4, with D perhaps TRBD1 (5 bases). Trimming left V 1 base short and J 5 bases short, with 11 bases between. CDR3 length equals 15 residues. Looked up from germline, CDR1 is MGHRA and CDR2 is YSYEKL. CDR3 DNA: TGCGCCAGCAGCCAAGCTGGCGGGGGGAATGAAAAACTGTTTTTT. It encodes CASSQAGGGNEKLFF.

The sample holds a few counts of this clone. The chain carries TRBV5-1 and TRBJ2-7, with a possible D match to TRBD2 (5 bases). The length of the CDR3 is 15 residues. Germline V lookup: CDR1 SGHRS, CDR2 YFSETQ. V was cut by 0 bases and J by 3 bases, with 13 bases left in between. The CDR3 nucleotides are TGCGCCAGCAGCTTGGGAGGGAGCCTACGCTACGAGCAGTACTTC. Protein sequence: CASSLGGSLRYEQYF.

V is TRBV5-1 and J is TRBJ2-3, with TRBD1 identical over 9 bases. CDR3 size: 19 residues. Germline CDR1 is SGHRS and CDR2 is YFSETQ. V lost 0 bases, J lost 4 bases, and 15 bases stayed unmatched. The CDR3: CASSLEVYTGGRVADTQYF. The CDR3 DNA sequence: TGCGCCAGCAGCTTGGAGGTTTATACAGGGGGCAGGGTAGCAGATACGCAGTATTTT.

The J gene is TRBJ2-2, the V gene TRBV18; 8 positions agree with TRBD1. This CDR3 has 16 amino acids. V gave up 3 bases and J gave up 3 bases; unmatched junction bases: 6. Germline V gene sequence: CDR1 KGHSH, CDR2 LQKENI. The CDR3 DNA sequence: TGTGCCAGCTCACCTAGAACAGGGGGTGACACCGGGGAGCTGTTTTTT. It is translated as CASSPRTGGDTGELFF.

This clone was recorded a few times. The chain couples TRBV27 to TRBJ1-2; possible D gene TRBD1, 6 bases. V lost 4 bases, J lost 6 bases, and 15 bases lay in between. This CDR3 spans 14 amino acids. Germline CDR1 reads MNHEY; CDR2 reads SMNVEV (reference sequence). The CDR3: CASSSTGYPNGYTF. For the CDR3, the DNA is TGTGCCAGCAGTTCTACAGGGTACCCGAATGGCTACACCTTC.

This clone appeared once. The chain uses TRBV20-1 and TRBJ1-5; D is possibly TRBD1 (5 bases). Germline V gene sequence: CDR1 DFQATT, CDR2 SNEGSKA (reference sequence). CDR3 size: 15 residues. V lost 3 bases and J 2 bases, leaving 14 bases between the germline ends. CDR3 bases: TGCAGTGCTAGTGTGACAGATAGGGGCAATCAGCCCCAGCATTTT. Translation: CSASVTDRGNQPQHF.

This chain links TRBV6-6 with TRBJ1-5; 8 nucleotides align to TRBD1. J was trimmed by 3 bases and V by 4 bases; bases with no gene match: 2. Germline V lookup: CDR1 MNHNY, CDR2 SVGAGI (reference sequence). The CDR3 totals 14 residues. CDR3 amino acids: CASSLGQVNQPQHF. The CDR3 region has the DNA TGTGCCAGCAGTTTGGGACAGGTCAATCAGCCCCAGCATTTT.

This chain links TRBV6-5 with TRBJ1-4; D perhaps matches TRBD1 (5 bases). Germline CDR1 reads MNHEY; CDR2 reads SVGAGI. The CDR3 is 15 residues long. The ends were cut back, 3 bases at V and 2 bases at J, with 10 bases in the middle. CDR3 loop: CASSYAGGTNEKLFF. CDR3 nucleotides: TGTGCCAGCAGTTATGCCGGGGGGACTAATGAAAAACTGTTTTTT.

V usage is TRBV6-5 and J usage is TRBJ2-7; 11 bases match TRBD1. Unmatched junction bases numbered 5, after V lost 6 bases and J lost 4 bases. The CDR3 is made up of 14 amino acids. Per germline, CDR1 MNHEY and CDR2 SVGAGI. CDR3 bases: TGTGCCAGCAGGGTTGGGACAGGGGGATACGAGCAGTACTTC. Its translation is CASRVGTGGYEQYF.